This TCR beta chain comes out of a study of CXCR3-negative and CXCR3-positive naive CD8 T cells. Overall study findings and caveats: Against CXCR3-negative naive cells, CXCR3-positive naive cells showed more hydrophobic TRB CDR3s.

To note about this clonotype: Its antigen is unknown.

With UMI labels, 5' RACE was used to prepare the TRB cDNA libraries. Following a re-call of the 5' RACE reads, TCRdb has one entry per CDR3 protein and lacks DNA. Listed are around 63,000 distinct CDR3 sequences; 4.8% falls within the top ten. The CDR3 is 17 amino acids. In germline, CDR1 is SNHLY, CDR2 FYNNEI. The sample comprised naive CXCR3+ CD8+ T cells from blood. Indicated subset: CD45RO-CCR7+CD27+CD95- naive CD8+ T cells expressing CXCR3 (TNR3+). J is TRBJ2-5 and V is TRBV2; TCRdb names TRBD1, which stays unverified in the absence of DNA. The TCR was taken from a human donor in good health. Some clones in this sample may be carry-over from other donors' samples. CDR3 loop: CASSDSLVGNRRDPQDF.